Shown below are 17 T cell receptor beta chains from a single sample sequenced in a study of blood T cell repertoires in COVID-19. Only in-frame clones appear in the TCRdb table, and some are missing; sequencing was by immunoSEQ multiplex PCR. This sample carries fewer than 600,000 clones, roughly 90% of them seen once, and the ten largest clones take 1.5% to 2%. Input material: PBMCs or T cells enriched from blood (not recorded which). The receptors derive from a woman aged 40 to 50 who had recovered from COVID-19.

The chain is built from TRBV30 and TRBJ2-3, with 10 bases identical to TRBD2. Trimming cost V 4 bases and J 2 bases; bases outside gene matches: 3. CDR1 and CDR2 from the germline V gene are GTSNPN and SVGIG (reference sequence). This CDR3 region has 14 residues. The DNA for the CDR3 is TGTGCCTGGACTAGCGGGAGTTCCACAGATACGCAGTATTTT. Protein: CAWTSGSSTDTQYF.

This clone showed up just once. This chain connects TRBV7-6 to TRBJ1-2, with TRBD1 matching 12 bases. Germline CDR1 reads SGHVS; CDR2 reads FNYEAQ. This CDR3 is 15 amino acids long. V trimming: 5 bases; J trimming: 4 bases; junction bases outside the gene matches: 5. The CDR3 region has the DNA TGTGCCAGCAGCCCCGGGACAGGGGGCACCTATGGCTACACCTTC. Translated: CASSPGTGGTYGYTF.

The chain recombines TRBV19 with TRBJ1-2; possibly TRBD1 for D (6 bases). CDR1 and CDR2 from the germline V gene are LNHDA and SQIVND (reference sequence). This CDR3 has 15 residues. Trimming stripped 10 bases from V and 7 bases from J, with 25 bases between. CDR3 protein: CATSALKRTVFGYTF. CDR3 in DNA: TGTGCCACCAGTGCACTCAAGAGGACAGTCTTTGGCTACACCTTC.

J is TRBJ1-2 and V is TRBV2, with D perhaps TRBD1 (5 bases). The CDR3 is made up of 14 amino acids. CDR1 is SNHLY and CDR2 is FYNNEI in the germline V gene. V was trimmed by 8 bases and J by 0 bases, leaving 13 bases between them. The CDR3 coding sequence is TGTGCCAGCTCCCCGACAGTAGCTAACTATGGCTACACCTTC. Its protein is CASSPTVANYGYTF.

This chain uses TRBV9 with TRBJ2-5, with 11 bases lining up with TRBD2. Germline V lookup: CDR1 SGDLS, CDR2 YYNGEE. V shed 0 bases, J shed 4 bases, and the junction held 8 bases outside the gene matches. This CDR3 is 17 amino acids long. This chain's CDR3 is CASSVGSGLAERETQYF. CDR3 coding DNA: TGTGCCAGCAGCGTAGGCTCGGGACTAGCGGAAAGAGAGACCCAGTACTTC.

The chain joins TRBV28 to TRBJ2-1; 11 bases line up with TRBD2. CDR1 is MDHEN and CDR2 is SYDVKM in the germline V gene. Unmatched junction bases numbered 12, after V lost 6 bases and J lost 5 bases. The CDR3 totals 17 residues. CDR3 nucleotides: TGTGCCAGCAGCCGGTTGGATCTAGCGGGAGGTCACAATGAGCAGTTCTTC. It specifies CASSRLDLAGGHNEQFF.

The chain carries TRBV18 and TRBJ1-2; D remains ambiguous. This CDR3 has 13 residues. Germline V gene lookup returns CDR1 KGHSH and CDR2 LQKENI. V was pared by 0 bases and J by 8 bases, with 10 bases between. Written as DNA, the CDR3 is TGTGCCAGCTCACCACCGATGGGCCGAGGCTACACCTTC. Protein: CASSPPMGRGYTF.

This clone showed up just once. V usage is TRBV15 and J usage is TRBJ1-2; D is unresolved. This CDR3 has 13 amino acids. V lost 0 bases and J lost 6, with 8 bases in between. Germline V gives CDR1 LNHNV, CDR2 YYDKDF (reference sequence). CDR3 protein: CATSRDRVHGYTF. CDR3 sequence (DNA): TGTGCCACCAGCAGAGATCGGGTGCATGGCTACACCTTC.

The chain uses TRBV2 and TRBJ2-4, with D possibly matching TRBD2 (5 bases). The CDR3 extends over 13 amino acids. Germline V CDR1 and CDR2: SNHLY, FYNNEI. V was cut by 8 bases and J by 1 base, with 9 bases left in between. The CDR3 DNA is TGTGCCAGCGTGGGCGGGGCCAAAAACATTCAGTACTTC. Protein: CASVGGAKNIQYF. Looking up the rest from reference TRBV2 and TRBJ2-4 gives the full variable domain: EPEVTQTPSHQVTQMGQEVILRCVPISNHLYFYWYRQILGQKVEFLVSFYNNEISEKSEIFDDQFSVERPDGSNFTLKIRSTKLEDSAMYFCASVGGAKNIQYFGAGTRLSVL.

The CDR3: CASSPAQGAGNTEAFF. CDR3 coding DNA: TGCGCCAGCAGCCCCGCGCAGGGGGCAGGGAACACTGAAGCTTTCTTT. The V call is TRBV5-1, the J call TRBJ1-1, with TRBD1 matching over 8 bases. CDR3 length equals 16 residues. Per germline, CDR1 SGHRS and CDR2 YFSETQ. V shed 4 bases, J shed 1 base, and the junction held 9 bases outside the gene matches. The full variable domain, with the rest looked up from reference TRBV5-1 and TRBJ1-1, is KAGVTQTPRYLIKTRGQQVTLSCSPISGHRSVSWYQQTPGQGLQFLFEYFSETQRNKGNFPGRFSGRQFSNSRSEMNVSTLELGDSALYLCASSPAQGAGNTEAFFGQGTRLTVV.

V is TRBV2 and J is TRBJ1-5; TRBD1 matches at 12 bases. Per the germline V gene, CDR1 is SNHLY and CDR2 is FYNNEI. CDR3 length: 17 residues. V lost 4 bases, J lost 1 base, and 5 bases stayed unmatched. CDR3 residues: CASSGGTGGSSNQPQHF. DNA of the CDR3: TGTGCCAGCAGTGGAGGGACAGGGGGCTCGAGCAATCAGCCCCAGCATTTT. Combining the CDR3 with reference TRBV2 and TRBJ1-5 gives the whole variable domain EPEVTQTPSHQVTQMGQEVILRCVPISNHLYFYWYRQILGQKVEFLVSFYNNEISEKSEIFDDQFSVERPDGSNFTLKIRSTKLEDSAMYFCASSGGTGGSSNQPQHFGDGTRLSIL.

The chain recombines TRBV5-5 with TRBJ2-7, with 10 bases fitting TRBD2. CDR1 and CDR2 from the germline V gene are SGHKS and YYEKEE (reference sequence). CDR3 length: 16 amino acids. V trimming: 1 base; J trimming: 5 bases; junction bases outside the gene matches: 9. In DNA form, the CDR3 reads TGTGCCAGCAGCTTGTTTACGGGACTAGCGTTCAACGAGCAGTACTTC. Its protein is CASSLFTGLAFNEQYF.

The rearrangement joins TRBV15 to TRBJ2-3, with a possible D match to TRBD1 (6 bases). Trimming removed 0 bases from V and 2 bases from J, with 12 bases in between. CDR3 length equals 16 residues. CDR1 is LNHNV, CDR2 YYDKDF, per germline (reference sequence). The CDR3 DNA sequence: TGTGCCACCAGCAGAGATTCACAGGGTATCACAGATACGCAGTATTTT. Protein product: CATSRDSQGITDTQYF.

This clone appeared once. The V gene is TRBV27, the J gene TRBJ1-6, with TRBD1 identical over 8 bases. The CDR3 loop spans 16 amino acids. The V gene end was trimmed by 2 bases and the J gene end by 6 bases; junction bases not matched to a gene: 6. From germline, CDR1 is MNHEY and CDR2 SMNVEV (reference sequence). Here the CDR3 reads CASSLRAGQGNSPLHF. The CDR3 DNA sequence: TGTGCCAGCAGTTTAAGGGCCGGACAGGGTAATTCACCCCTCCACTTT.

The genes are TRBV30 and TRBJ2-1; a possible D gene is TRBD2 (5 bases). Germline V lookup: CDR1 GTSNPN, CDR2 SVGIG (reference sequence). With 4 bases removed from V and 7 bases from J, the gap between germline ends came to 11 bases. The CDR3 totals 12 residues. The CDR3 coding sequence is TGTGCCTGGAATCGAGGGATTAATGAGCAGTTCTTC. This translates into CAWNRGINEQFF.

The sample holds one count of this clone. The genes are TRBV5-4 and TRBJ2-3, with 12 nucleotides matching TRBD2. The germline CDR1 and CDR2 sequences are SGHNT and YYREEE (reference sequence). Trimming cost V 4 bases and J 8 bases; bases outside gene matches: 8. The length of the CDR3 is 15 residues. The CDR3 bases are TGTGCCAGCAGCCCCGGGACTAGCGGGTTACTTACGCAGTATTTT. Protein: CASSPGTSGLLTQYF.

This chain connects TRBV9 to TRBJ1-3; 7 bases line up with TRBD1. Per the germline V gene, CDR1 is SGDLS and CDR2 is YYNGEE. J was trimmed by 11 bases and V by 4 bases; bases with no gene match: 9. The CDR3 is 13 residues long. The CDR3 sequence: CASSPGQQGPIYF. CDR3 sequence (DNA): TGTGCCAGCAGCCCGGGACAGCAGGGCCCCATATATTTT.